Following are 22 T cell receptor beta chains from one sample sequenced in a study of blood T cell repertoires in COVID-19 (dated by TCRdb to the early 2020s). Libraries were made using the immunoSEQ multiplex PCR assay. This is the immuneACCESS table as TCRdb keeps it, with only in-frame sequences that have V and J called. A part of the clones is gone; compared with another copy, unresolved V genes explain less than half, and the rest is unexplained. This sample gives tens of thousands of clones in total; around 90% of them show up just once. Together, the top ten hold 9.9% of the sample. The sample consisted of peripheral blood. The receptors originated from a human donor with active COVID-19. The donor label of this sample is uncertain.

The V call is TRBV28, the J call TRBJ2-7, with a possible D match to TRBD2 (7 bases). Germline V lookup: CDR1 MDHEN, CDR2 SYDVKM. The CDR3 is made up of 15 amino acids. V dropped 3 bases and J dropped 0 bases, with 12 bases sitting between them. CDR3 in amino acids: CASSLAGAGSYEQYF. DNA of the CDR3: TGTGCCAGCAGTTTGGCGGGGGCCGGCTCCTACGAGCAGTACTTC.

V gene TRBV20-1 combines with J gene TRBJ2-5; D may be TRBD2 (5 bases). V was pared by 3 bases and J by 0 bases, with 11 bases between. CDR3 size: 14 residues. Germline V gene data show CDR1 as DFQATT and CDR2 as SNEGSKA (reference sequence). The CDR3: CSASSSAYQETQYF. CDR3 bases: TGCAGTGCTAGTAGTAGCGCGTACCAAGAGACCCAGTACTTC.

This clone occurred once. V is TRBV5-4 and J is TRBJ2-6; 10 nucleotides agree with TRBD1. The V and J ends lost 4 bases and 1 base, in that order; junction bases with no gene match: 5. Germline CDR1 SGHNT, CDR2 YYREEE (reference sequence). The CDR3 consists of 17 residues. The CDR3 sequence: CASSRQGAISGANVLTF. The CDR3 bases are TGTGCCAGCAGCCGACAGGGGGCAATTTCTGGGGCCAACGTCCTGACTTTC.

This clone was detected once. Here the CDR3 DNA reads TGTGCCAGCAGTTACGGGGGGTTAGTAGCCAAAAACATTCAGTACTTC. As protein: CASSYGGLVAKNIQYF. The rearrangement uses TRBV6-2 or TRBV6-3 and TRBJ2-4; TRBD2 might be the D (6 bases). Trimming shortened V by 2 bases and J by 0 bases, and 11 bases separated the two germline ends. CDR1 and CDR2 (germline): MNHEY, SVGEGT. The CDR3 extends over 16 amino acids.

The chain employs TRBV30 and TRBJ2-3, with 10 bases matching TRBD2. The V gene's germline CDR1 is GTSNPN and CDR2 SVGIG (reference sequence). After removal of 2 bases from V and 3 bases from J, the junction contained 5 bases not matched to a gene. The CDR3 contains 15 residues. This CDR3 reads CAWSPAGGPTDTQYF. The CDR3 region has the DNA TGTGCCTGGAGTCCAGCGGGAGGGCCGACAGATACGCAGTATTTT.

The V call is TRBV29-1, the J call TRBJ1-4; D is unresolved. Trimming removed 5 bases from V and 8 bases from J, with 18 bases in between. The CDR3 contains 14 residues. Germline V gene lookup returns CDR1 SQVTM and CDR2 ANQGSEA. The CDR3 spells CSVLRTVTGEKLFF. The CDR3 DNA reads as TGCAGCGTTTTAAGGACTGTTACCGGGGAAAAACTGTTTTTT.

The chain uses TRBV11-1 and TRBJ1-2; D gene uncertain. The CDR3 has 12 amino acids. Germline CDR1 and CDR2: SGHAT and FQDESV (reference sequence). Trimming stripped 5 bases from V and 2 bases from J, with 6 bases between. The CDR3 loop reads CASSGENYGYTF. CDR3 DNA sequence: TGTGCCAGCAGCGGGGAGAACTATGGCTACACCTTC.

V gene TRBV30 combines with J gene TRBJ2-1; the match to TRBD2 covers 8 bases. Germline CDR1 and CDR2: GTSNPN and SVGIG (reference sequence). Unmatched junction bases numbered 8, after V lost 3 bases and J lost 4 bases. The CDR3 length is 15 residues. CDR3 region: CAWRFGGAAYNEQFF. CDR3 in DNA: TGTGCCTGGAGGTTCGGGGGGGCAGCTTACAATGAGCAGTTCTTC. The full variable domain, its missing parts supplied by reference TRBV30 and TRBJ2-1, is SQTIHQWPATLVQPVGSPLSLECTVEGTSNPNLYWYRQAAGRGLQLLFYSVGIGQISSEVPQNLSASRPQDRQFILSSKKLLLSDSGFYLCAWRFGGAAYNEQFFGPGTRLTVL.

This chain uses TRBV12-3 or TRBV12-4 with TRBJ1-2; D is unclear. The CDR3 consists of 12 residues. V was clipped by 1 base and J by 8 bases, with 8 bases between them. CDR3 sequence (DNA): TGTGCCAGCAGTTTAGGGGGAGGGGGCTACACCTTC. Amino acid sequence: CASSLGGGGYTF.

This clone has more than one count but fewer than ten. The V call is TRBV28, the J call TRBJ1-6; D is ambiguous. In germline, CDR1 is MDHEN, CDR2 SYDVKM. The CDR3 is made up of 15 amino acids. Trimming removed 2 bases from V and 4 bases from J, with 9 bases in between. The CDR3 DNA is TGTGCCAGCAGTTTAAGGAGTACTTATAATTCACCCCTCCACTTT. Its translation is CASSLRSTYNSPLHF.

This chain connects TRBV6-1 to TRBJ1-2, with D possibly being TRBD1 (6 bases). Germline loops: CDR1 MNHNS, CDR2 SASEGT. This CDR3 is built from 14 residues. Trimming left V 1 base short and J 6 bases short, with 12 bases between. CDR3 nucleotides: TGTGCCAGCAGTGAAGACCGGGGGGCTGATGGCTACACCTTC. Translated: CASSEDRGADGYTF.

The V gene is TRBV4-3, the J gene TRBJ2-7, with 10 positions matching TRBD1. Germline V CDR1 and CDR2: LGHNA, YSLEER. The CDR3 runs 16 residues. Trimming took 0 bases from V and 1 from J; bases not matched to a gene: 3. The CDR3 region is CASSQDGTGESYEQYF. For the CDR3, the DNA is TGCGCCAGCAGCCAAGACGGGACAGGGGAGTCCTACGAGCAGTACTTC.

This chain joins TRBV4-2 and TRBJ2-7, with 7 bases matching TRBD1. This CDR3 region has 15 residues. With 1 base clipped from V and 5 bases from J, the junction kept 8 bases outside the gene matches. CDR1 is LGHNA, CDR2 YNFKEQ, per germline. Written as DNA, the CDR3 is TGTGCCAGCAGCCAAGGGGCCCCGGGACAGAACGAGCAGTACTTC. Residues: CASSQGAPGQNEQYF.

The chain employs TRBV6-5 and TRBJ2-3; D possibly corresponds to TRBD1 (5 bases). V was cut by 6 bases and J by 9 bases, with 7 bases left in between. The CDR3 extends over 10 amino acids. CDR1 and CDR2 (germline): MNHEY, SVGAGI. CDR3 residues: CASRGQTQYF. The DNA of the CDR3 is TGTGCCAGCAGGGGGCAAACGCAGTATTTT.

The chain combines TRBV28 with TRBJ2-1, with TRBD2 as a possible D gene (7 bases). V was shortened by 5 bases and J by 7 bases, with 12 bases between the two germline ends. Per the germline V gene, CDR1 is MDHEN and CDR2 is SYDVKM. The CDR3 loop spans 13 amino acids. The CDR3 is CASSRGGENEQFF. The CDR3 nucleotides are TGTGCCAGCAGTAGGGGGGGGGAGAATGAGCAGTTCTTC.

The rearrangement links TRBV4-3 to TRBJ1-6; 7 bases align to TRBD1. The CDR3 has 16 amino acids. The germline V gene has CDR1 LGHNA and CDR2 YSLEER. Trimming took 0 bases from V and 7 from J; bases not matched to a gene: 6. This CDR3 is CASSQDLRQGNSPLHF. The CDR3 DNA sequence: TGCGCCAGCAGCCAAGATCTGAGACAGGGAAATTCACCCCTCCACTTT.

CDR3 DNA: TGTGCCAGCAGCTTAGCCGAGCGGAGCTACAATGAGCAGTTCTTC. Its protein product is CASSLAERSYNEQFF. The chain joins TRBV7-2 to TRBJ2-1; the D gene is possibly TRBD2 (5 bases). The CDR3 has 15 residues. CDR1 and CDR2 (germline): SGHTA, FQGNSA. Trimming left V 0 bases short and J 3 bases short, with 9 bases between.

CDR3 nucleotides: TGTGCCAGCAGTTCCCAGGCTGGAAACACCATATATTTT. This encodes CASSSQAGNTIYF. The chain carries TRBV7-9 and TRBJ1-3; D call uncertain. The CDR3 runs 13 residues. CDR1 is SEHNR, CDR2 FQNEAQ, per germline (reference sequence). The ends were cut back, 6 bases at V and 2 bases at J, with 8 bases in the middle.

The V and J genes are TRBV6-5 and TRBJ2-3; TRBD2 is a possible D gene (5 bases). Germline V gene sequence: CDR1 MNHEY, CDR2 SVGAGI. The germline V and J ends were trimmed by 7 bases and 2 bases, with 13 bases remaining between them. The CDR3 is 14 residues long. The DNA of the CDR3 is TGTGCCAGCATGAGGGAAATCCACACAGATACGCAGTATTTT. Translated: CASMREIHTDTQYF.

The V call is TRBV7-9, the J call TRBJ2-7, with 7 bases identical to TRBD2. The CDR3 totals 14 residues. Germline CDR1 and CDR2: SEHNR and FQNEAQ (reference sequence). V dropped 5 bases and J dropped 2; count of bases not matched to a gene: 6. The CDR3, as DNA: TGTGCCAGCAGCCCCACTAGCGCGGCCTACGAGCAGTACTTC. It yields the protein CASSPTSAAYEQYF. Filled out from reference TRBV7-9 and TRBJ2-7, the complete variable domain reads DTGVSQNPRHKITKRGQNVTFRCDPISEHNRLYWYRQTLGQGPEFLTYFQNEAQLEKSRLLSDRFSAERPKGSFSTLEIQRTEQGDSAMYLCASSPTSAAYEQYFGPGTRLTVT.

This sequence joins TRBV2 and TRBJ2-7, with a possible D match to TRBD1 (5 bases). Looked up from germline, CDR1 is SNHLY and CDR2 is FYNNEI. The CDR3 consists of 13 residues. Trimming took 6 bases from V and 0 from J, leaving 9 bases between them. The CDR3 region has the DNA TGTGCCAGCAGACCTGACAGCTCCTACGAGCAGTACTTC. As protein: CASRPDSSYEQYF.

J is TRBJ2-1 and V is TRBV7-3, with TRBD2 identical over 10 bases. J gave up 9 bases and V 5 bases, and 10 bases lay outside the gene matches. The CDR3 runs to 15 residues. Germline CDR1 and CDR2: SGHTA and FQGTGA. CDR3 amino acids: CASSLKASGGGEQFF. The CDR3 DNA is TGTGCCAGCAGCCTAAAGGCTAGCGGGGGAGGTGAGCAGTTCTTC.